Shown below are 20 T cell receptor beta chains from a single sample sequenced in a study of beta chain features in type 1 diabetes. Expressed TCRB transcripts were sequenced because the isolated RNA had all been reverse transcribed beforehand. Assay used: immunoSEQ multiplex PCR; TCRdb lists only in-frame clones, some missing. The sample yields some 270,000 clones, roughly 13% seen once. Sequencing was performed on naive CD4+ T cells from blood. The receptor set was obtained from a woman in her thirties or forties in good health.

This clone was detected only a few times. V and J are TRBV5-1 and TRBJ2-7; D is perhaps TRBD2 (5 bases). Germline loops: CDR1 SGHRS, CDR2 YFSETQ. This CDR3 has 13 residues. V dropped 2 bases and J dropped 7 bases, with 13 bases sitting between them. DNA of the CDR3: TGCGCCAGCAGCTTTCTGGAGGCTGGGGAGCAGTACTTC. Protein product: CASSFLEAGEQYF.

A few counts support this clone. The chain carries TRBV10-3 and TRBJ2-1, with 11 positions matching TRBD2. Germline V lookup: CDR1 ENHRY, CDR2 SYGVKD. Unmatched junction bases numbered 8, after V lost 10 bases and J lost 6 bases. The CDR3 totals 14 residues. CDR3 sequence: CATRGLAGGNEQFF. DNA of the CDR3: TGTGCCACCAGAGGCCTAGCGGGGGGCAATGAGCAGTTCTTC.

The chain is built from TRBV9 and TRBJ2-1; tentative D call: TRBD1 (5 bases). The CDR3 has 14 residues. Germline lookup yields CDR1 SGDLS and CDR2 YYNGEE. Trimming took off 1 base at V and 4 bases at J, with 9 bases between the two ends. In DNA form, the CDR3 reads TGTGCCAGCAGCGTATTAGGGGAATACAATGAGCAGTTCTTC. Translated, it gives CASSVLGEYNEQFF.

J is TRBJ1-1 and V is TRBV5-4; 9 bases fit TRBD1. Germline CDR1 SGHNT, CDR2 YYREEE (reference sequence). The CDR3 loop spans 16 amino acids. The V gene end was trimmed by 0 bases and the J gene end by 5 bases; junction bases not matched to a gene: 8. The CDR3 DNA follows: TGTGCCAGCAGCTTGGTTTTTGGACAGGGGAAAACTGAAGCTTTCTTT. Its translation: CASSLVFGQGKTEAFF. Complete variable domain (other parts from reference TRBV5-4 and TRBJ1-1): ETGVTQSPTHLIKTRGQQVTLRCSSQSGHNTVSWYQQALGQGPQFIFQYYREEENGRGNFPPRFSGLQFPNYSSELNVNALELDDSALYLCASSLVFGQGKTEAFFGQGTRLTVV.

This clone was seen a few times. V and J are TRBV12-5 and TRBJ1-3; tentative D call: TRBD1 (5 bases). V dropped 1 base and J dropped 2 bases, with 9 bases sitting between them. The CDR3 is 15 amino acids. Germline CDR1 and CDR2: LGHNT and FRNRAP. CDR3 amino acids: CASGLGQTPGNTIYF. The CDR3 region has the DNA TGTGCTAGTGGTTTGGGACAGACCCCTGGAAACACCATATATTTT. Looking up the rest from reference TRBV12-5 and TRBJ1-3 gives the full variable domain: DARVTQTPRHKVTEMGQEVTMRCQPILGHNTVFWYRQTMMQGLELLAYFRNRAPLDDSGMPKDRFSAEMPDATLATLKIQPSEPRDSAVYFCASGLGQTPGNTIYFGEGSWLTVV.

In its sample, this clone was seen a few times. This chain joins TRBV28 and TRBJ1-1; D unresolved. V lost 10 bases and J lost 0, with 12 bases in between. Per the germline V gene, CDR1 is MDHEN and CDR2 is SYDVKM. This CDR3 has 13 residues. CDR3 sequence: CATLTRMNTEAFF. Here the CDR3 DNA reads TGTGCCACCCTGACCAGGATGAACACTGAAGCTTTCTTT.

The V gene is TRBV7-2, the J gene TRBJ2-2, with 7 nucleotides matching TRBD1. Germline V gene lookup returns CDR1 SGHTA and CDR2 FQGNSA. The CDR3 is 14 residues long. The ends lost 3 bases at V and 4 bases at J; junction bases unmatched: 2. CDR3 in DNA: TGTGCCAGCAGCTTCCCAGGGGGCACCGGGGAGCTGTTTTTT. Its translation is CASSFPGGTGELFF.

This clone turned up a few times. The chain joins TRBV6-1 to TRBJ2-7; 11 bases are shared with TRBD1. With 10 bases clipped from V and 8 bases from J, the junction kept 10 bases outside the gene matches. The CDR3 contains 13 residues. Per the germline V gene, CDR1 is MNHNS and CDR2 is SASEGT. This CDR3 is CATLPGQGDKQYF. Here the CDR3 DNA reads TGTGCCACCCTCCCGGGACAGGGGGACAAGCAGTACTTC.

The chain is built from TRBV7-7 and TRBJ2-2; 12 bases agree with TRBD2. From germline, CDR1 is SSHAT and CDR2 FNYEAQ (reference sequence). The CDR3 sequence is 19 residues long. V shed 6 bases and J 2 bases; nucleotides not matched to a gene: 13. CDR3: CASSSRLAGEPRNTGELFF. The CDR3 DNA follows: TGTGCCAGCAGTTCCCGACTAGCGGGGGAACCTAGAAACACCGGGGAGCTGTTTTTT.

This clone was seen once. V is TRBV6-6 and J is TRBJ2-5; TRBD2 aligns across 8 bases. The CDR3 length is 14 residues. The V segment lost 6 bases and the J segment 4 bases; nucleotides outside the gene matches: 7. Germline CDR1 and CDR2: MNHNY and SVGAGI (reference sequence). CDR3 sequence: CASRPGGLSETQYF. CDR3 coding DNA: TGTGCCAGCAGGCCGGGGGGGCTATCAGAGACCCAGTACTTC.

The table lists this clone with a few counts. This chain connects TRBV11-2 to TRBJ2-6; 14 positions agree with TRBD2. J was trimmed by 1 base and V by 6 bases; bases with no gene match: 5. The CDR3 spans 18 residues. CDR1 and CDR2 (germline): SGHAT, FQNNGV. This CDR3 is CASRLTSGGASGANVLTF. For the CDR3, the DNA is TGTGCCAGCAGGTTGACTAGCGGGGGGGCTTCTGGGGCCAACGTCCTGACTTTC.

This clone was picked up a small number of times. V gene TRBV10-3 combines with J gene TRBJ2-1, with 8 bases that match TRBD2. The V gene end was trimmed by 2 bases and the J gene end by 5 bases; junction bases not matched to a gene: 14. The CDR3 length is 18 residues. Per the germline V gene, CDR1 is ENHRY and CDR2 is SYGVKD. The CDR3 loop is CAISEGMPSGLGDNEQFF. CDR3 coding DNA: TGTGCCATCAGTGAGGGTATGCCTAGCGGGCTCGGGGACAATGAGCAGTTCTTC.

This clone was found a few times. This rearrangement joins TRBV9 to TRBJ2-7; the match to TRBD2 covers 8 bases. This CDR3 spans 16 amino acids. The J segment lost 0 bases and the V segment lost 2 bases, leaving 7 bases of the junction unmatched. Germline V gene lookup returns CDR1 SGDLS and CDR2 YYNGEE. In DNA, the CDR3 is TGTGCCAGCAGCGTCGGGAGCGGGGGCGTCTCCTACGAGCAGTACTTC. This translates into CASSVGSGGVSYEQYF.

This clone has at least ten counts. V usage is TRBV7-2 and J usage is TRBJ2-5, with 8 positions matching TRBD2. The CDR3 contains 14 residues. Germline CDR1 reads SGHTA; CDR2 reads FQGNSA. V dropped 5 bases and J dropped 2; count of bases not matched to a gene: 4. CDR3 protein: CASSPRLAQETQYF. The CDR3 nucleotides are TGTGCCAGCAGCCCCAGACTAGCGCAAGAGACCCAGTACTTC.

In its sample, this clone was seen once. V gene TRBV5-4 combines with J gene TRBJ2-2; TRBD2 matches at 15 bases. V was clipped by 3 bases and J by 13 bases; unmatched bases: 10. The length of the CDR3 is 16 residues. The germline CDR1 and CDR2 sequences are SGHNT and YYREEE (reference sequence). The CDR3 nucleotides read TGTGCCAGCAGCTCCGGACTAGCGGGGGGGGTTCGGGGGCTGTTTTTT. It codes for CASSSGLAGGVRGLFF.

This chain joins TRBV4-1 and TRBJ1-2; TRBD1 might be the D (6 bases). Per the germline V gene, CDR1 is MGHRA and CDR2 is YSYEKL. Trimming pared 0 bases from V and 4 bases from J, leaving 18 bases between. There are 17 residues in the CDR3. CDR3 amino acids: CASSQDEKGRGSYGYTF. In nucleotides, the CDR3 is TGCGCCAGCAGCCAAGATGAAAAAGGCAGGGGAAGCTATGGCTACACCTTC.

This clone was detected a few times. The chain recombines TRBV7-2 with TRBJ2-5, with 14 bases lining up with TRBD2. CDR1 and CDR2 (germline): SGHTA, FQGNSA. Trimming at V came to 5 bases and at J to 5 bases, leaving 4 bases not matched to a gene. The CDR3 has 15 amino acids. Written as DNA, the CDR3 is TGTGCCAGCAGCCAAGGACTAGCGGGGGGTGAGACCCAGTACTTC. Translated, it gives CASSQGLAGGETQYF.

The CDR3 nucleotides are TGTGCCAGCAGTATCAGGGCCGAGCAGTACTTC. It encodes CASSIRAEQYF. The gene calls are TRBV6-1 and TRBJ2-7; D possibly corresponds to TRBD1 (5 bases). Germline V gene lookup returns CDR1 MNHNS and CDR2 SASEGT. Trimming cost V 5 bases and J 6 bases, with 8 bases left between them. CDR3 length: 11 residues.

The V and J genes are TRBV2 and TRBJ1-5; D is undetermined. CDR3 length: 15 residues. Germline V gene lookup returns CDR1 SNHLY and CDR2 FYNNEI. The V end was cut by 2 bases, the J end by 2 bases, with 10 bases between. The CDR3 spells CASSEMPNGNQPQHF. CDR3 coding DNA: TGTGCCAGCAGTGAAATGCCTAACGGCAATCAGCCCCAGCATTTT.

This clone appeared a few times. This CDR3 reads CASSLVGRGVEETQYF. As DNA, the CDR3 is TGTGCCAGCAGCTTAGTCGGGCGGGGGGTGGAGGAGACCCAGTACTTC. The genes are TRBV7-2 and TRBJ2-5; 8 nucleotides line up with TRBD2. Germline V gives CDR1 SGHTA, CDR2 FQGNSA. The CDR3 sequence is 16 residues long. V lost 1 base and J lost 5; bases outside the gene matches: 9. Drawing the rest from reference TRBV7-2 and TRBJ2-5, the complete variable domain is GAGVSQSPSNKVTEKGKDVELRCDPISGHTALYWYRQSLGQGLEFLIYFQGNSAPDKSGLPSDRFSAERTGGSVSTLTIQRTQQEDSAVYLCASSLVGRGVEETQYFGPGTRLLVL.